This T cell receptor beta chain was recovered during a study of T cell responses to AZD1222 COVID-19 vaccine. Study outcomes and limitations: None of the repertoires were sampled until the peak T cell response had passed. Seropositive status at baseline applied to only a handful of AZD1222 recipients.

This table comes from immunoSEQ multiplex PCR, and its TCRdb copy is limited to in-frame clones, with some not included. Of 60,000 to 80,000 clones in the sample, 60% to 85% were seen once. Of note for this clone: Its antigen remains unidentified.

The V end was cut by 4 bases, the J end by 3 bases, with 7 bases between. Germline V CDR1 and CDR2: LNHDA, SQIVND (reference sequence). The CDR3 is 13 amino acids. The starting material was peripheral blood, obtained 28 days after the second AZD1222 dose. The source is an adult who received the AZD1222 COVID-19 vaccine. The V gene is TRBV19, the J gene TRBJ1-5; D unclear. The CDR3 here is CASSRQDNQPQHF. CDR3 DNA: TGTGCCAGTAGTAGGCAGGACAATCAGCCCCAGCATTTT.